Following are 17 T cell receptor beta chains from one sample sequenced in a study of human T cells and chemical hapten exposure. TCRdb recomputed calls from the RACE reads with MiXCR, one row per CDR3 protein. The sample records roughly 50,000 distinct CDR3 sequences, more than 9.5% being singletons. Time point reported: patch test 3, about 24 weeks after DPC sensitization. Regarding treatment: therapeutic diphenylcyclopropenone sensitization with weekly scalp DPC. The sequencing here drew on whole blood, taken in connection with sensitization to the hapten diphenylcyclopropenone (DPC). The receptors were sampled from a woman between 40 and 55 years old with alopecia areata. Some clones in this sample may be carry-over from other donors' samples.

The chain links TRBV27 to TRBJ1-5; TRBD1 is a possible D gene (5 bases). V dropped 3 bases and J dropped 2 bases, with 11 bases sitting between them. Germline V gene sequence: CDR1 MNHEY, CDR2 SMNVEV (reference sequence). The CDR3 consists of 15 residues. The CDR3 DNA follows: TGTGCCAGCAGTTTCGGGGGGTATGGCAATCAGCCCCAGCATTTT. Protein: CASSFGGYGNQPQHF.

This clonotype was observed a few times. The J gene is TRBJ1-2, the V gene TRBV2; the match to TRBD1 covers 7 bases. J was trimmed by 3 bases and V by 2 bases; bases with no gene match: 3. This CDR3 region has 14 residues. The V gene's germline CDR1 is SNHLY and CDR2 FYNNEI. The CDR3 DNA follows: TGTGCCAGCAGTGAACGAGGACAGGACTATGGCTACACCTTC. This codes for CASSERGQDYGYTF.

V usage is TRBV28 and J usage is TRBJ1-1; TRBD1 matches 7 bases. Germline V gene data show CDR1 as MDHEN and CDR2 as SYDVKM. V dropped 3 bases and J dropped 5; count of bases not matched to a gene: 3. This CDR3 has 13 residues. In DNA, the CDR3 is TGTGCCAGCAGTTTCAGGGGGGAAACTGAAGCTTTCTTT. It codes for CASSFRGETEAFF.

This clonotype has a handful of counts. The chain joins TRBV18 to TRBJ1-1, with 8 positions matching TRBD1. This CDR3 spans 15 amino acids. Germline CDR1 reads KGHSH; CDR2 reads LQKENI. The J segment lost 5 bases and the V segment lost 5 bases, leaving 10 bases of the junction unmatched. For the CDR3, the DNA is TGTGCCAGCTCAGGGCCTACAGGGGGATCGACTGAAGCTTTCTTT. It yields the protein CASSGPTGGSTEAFF.

The CDR3 protein is CASRGLLNTEAFF. CDR3 nucleotides: TGTGCCAGCAGAGGGTTGCTGAACACTGAAGCTTTCTTT. This chain uses TRBV2 with TRBJ1-1; D is unresolved. Trimming took off 6 bases at V and 0 bases at J, with 8 bases between the two ends. Germline V gene data show CDR1 as SNHLY and CDR2 as FYNNEI. This CDR3 has 13 residues. The full variable domain, with the rest looked up from reference TRBV2 and TRBJ1-1, is EPEVTQTPSHQVTQMGQEVILRCVPISNHLYFYWYRQILGQKVEFLVSFYNNEISEKSEIFDDQFSVERPDGSNFTLKIRSTKLEDSAMYFCASRGLLNTEAFFGQGTRLTVV.

This clonotype was picked up many times. The chain is built from TRBV7-9 and TRBJ1-5; perhaps TRBD1 as D (5 bases). The germline V and J ends were trimmed by 1 base and 0 bases, with 10 bases remaining between them. Germline loops: CDR1 SEHNR, CDR2 FQNEAQ (reference sequence). This CDR3 has 16 amino acids. CDR3 in amino acids: CASSLGDGHSNQPQHF. CDR3 DNA sequence: TGTGCCAGCAGCTTAGGGGACGGCCATAGCAATCAGCCCCAGCATTTT.

The chain uses TRBV12-5 and TRBJ2-7, with D perhaps assigned TRBD1 or TRBD2 (5 bases each). The CDR3 is 13 residues long. Germline V gene sequence: CDR1 LGHNT, CDR2 FRNRAP. V gave up 4 bases and J gave up 2 bases, with 9 bases separating them. The CDR3 loop reads CASGWDRAYEQYF. The CDR3 coding sequence is TGTGCTAGTGGTTGGGACCGCGCCTACGAGCAGTACTTC.

At least ten counts were recorded for this clonotype. The chain couples TRBV28 to TRBJ2-5; D remains unclear. The CDR3 runs to 14 residues. V shed 5 bases and J shed 0 bases, with 10 bases lying between them. CDR1 and CDR2 from the germline V gene are MDHEN and SYDVKM. The CDR3 bases are TGTGCCAGCAGTCGAGTGAGGTACCAAGAGACCCAGTACTTC. It codes for CASSRVRYQETQYF.

There are many counts of this clonotype. The chain carries TRBV12-3 or TRBV12-4 and TRBJ1-2; D is unclear. Trimming stripped 5 bases from V and 6 bases from J, with 13 bases between. This CDR3 has 13 amino acids. CDR3 DNA sequence: TGTGCCAGCAGTAAAAGCGGTGAAAATGGCTACACCTTC. Amino acids: CASSKSGENGYTF.

This clonotype was seen repeatedly, ten times or more. This chain links TRBV18 with TRBJ1-1; D remains unclear. Deletions cut 5 bases from V and 2 bases from J, with 21 bases between. This CDR3 is 17 amino acids long. Germline loops: CDR1 KGHSH, CDR2 LQKENI. The CDR3 loop reads CASSSFHGSGRNTEAFF. Here the CDR3 DNA reads TGTGCCAGCTCATCCTTCCACGGGTCCGGTCGTAACACTGAAGCTTTCTTT.

This clonotype was seen repeatedly, ten times or more. The V and J genes are TRBV7-9 and TRBJ1-3, with unresolved D. Germline V lookup: CDR1 SEHNR, CDR2 FQNEAQ (reference sequence). The CDR3 is 16 residues long. V was trimmed by 1 base and J by 4 bases, leaving 14 bases between them. Here the CDR3 reads CASSLGGSLGGNTIYF. CDR3 in DNA: TGTGCCAGCAGCTTAGGCGGCTCTTTGGGGGGAAACACCATATATTTT.

The sample holds many counts of this clonotype. The chain carries TRBV6-2 or TRBV6-3 and TRBJ1-5; TRBD1 matches 10 bases. CDR1 is MNHEY and CDR2 is SVGEGT in the germline V gene. V lost 7 bases, J lost 6 bases, and 3 bases stayed unmatched. The CDR3 consists of 13 residues. CDR3 nucleotide sequence: TGTGCCAGCACCCGGACAGGGGGTCAGCCCCAGCATTTT. It is translated as CASTRTGGQPQHF.

The sample holds many counts of this clonotype. CDR3 in amino acids: CASNEGFSYEQYF. The CDR3 nucleotides are TGTGCCAGCAACGAGGGGTTCTCCTACGAGCAGTACTTC. This sequence joins TRBV2 and TRBJ2-7; D tentatively fits TRBD1 or TRBD2 (5 bases each). Germline CDR1 and CDR2: SNHLY and FYNNEI. The CDR3 runs 13 residues. V gave up 7 bases and J gave up 0 bases, with 10 bases separating them.

This clonotype has at least ten counts. The DNA of the CDR3 is TGTGCCAGCAGCACAAATGGGACTAGCAGACGGAGCTCCTACAATGAGCAGTTCTTC. Protein sequence: CASSTNGTSRRSSYNEQFF. The gene calls are TRBV7-9 and TRBJ2-1; TRBD2 aligns across 9 bases. There are 19 residues in the CDR3. Germline CDR1 and CDR2: SEHNR and FQNEAQ (reference sequence). Unmatched junction bases numbered 14, after V lost 5 bases and J lost 0 bases.

The chain carries TRBV28 and TRBJ2-3, with D unclear. The CDR3 extends over 14 amino acids. V dropped 11 bases and J dropped 1 base, with 16 bases sitting between them. The germline V gene encodes CDR1 MDHEN and CDR2 SYDVKM. CDR3 sequence (DNA): TGTGCCTCCATGGTGGCTGCGCGCACAGATACGCAGTATTTT. The encoded protein is CASMVAARTDTQYF.

This clonotype was observed a few times. This chain connects TRBV24-1 to TRBJ2-5; TRBD1 might be the D (6 bases). From germline, CDR1 is KGHDR and CDR2 SFDVKD. The CDR3 loop spans 13 amino acids. The V gene lost 5 bases and the J gene lost 3 bases, with 9 bases spanning the gap. This CDR3 reads CATSVRQEETQYF. In DNA, the CDR3 is TGTGCCACCAGTGTCCGACAGGAAGAGACCCAGTACTTC.

The rearrangement uses TRBV4-3 and TRBJ1-5; D gene unclear. The germline CDR1 and CDR2 sequences are LGHNA and YSLEER. V lost 0 bases, J lost 6 bases, and 12 bases lay in between. The CDR3 spans 15 residues. In nucleotides, the CDR3 is TGCGCCAGCAGCCAAGATGTTAGGGAAGCTCAGCCCCAGCATTTT. It encodes CASSQDVREAQPQHF.